The 7 T cell receptor beta chains below all came from one sample that was sequenced in a study of blood T cell repertoires in COVID-19. Assay: immunoSEQ multiplex PCR; the TCRdb copy retains only in-frame clones and omits some. The sample shows 150,000 to 200,000 clones, 80% to 90% of them seen only once. Input material: peripheral blood. These TCRs come from a woman aged 70-85 years with acute or convalescent COVID-19.

The J gene is TRBJ1-6, the V gene TRBV7-2; D is possibly TRBD1 (6 bases). Germline CDR1 and CDR2: SGHTA and FQGNSA. The CDR3 is 18 amino acids. Trimming removed 2 bases from V and 6 bases from J, with 20 bases in between. This CDR3 reads CASSLRPPGAAFNSPLHF. The CDR3 DNA follows: TGTGCCAGCAGCTTACGCCCCCCAGGGGCCGCCTTTAATTCACCCCTCCACTTT. Variable domain in full (rest from reference TRBV7-2 and TRBJ1-6): GAGVSQSPSNKVTEKGKDVELRCDPISGHTALYWYRQSLGQGLEFLIYFQGNSAPDKSGLPSDRFSAERTGGSVSTLTIQRTQQEDSAVYLCASSLRPPGAAFNSPLHFGNGTRLTVT.

The chain employs TRBV4-2 and TRBJ2-7; 8 nucleotides match TRBD1. The CDR3 is 16 residues long. With V trimmed by 0 bases and J by 3 bases, 7 bases remained unmatched. Germline CDR1 reads LGHNA; CDR2 reads YNFKEQ. Written as DNA, the CDR3 is TGTGCCAGCAGCCAAGATGGACAGGGCAGCGACTACGAGCAGTACTTC. Its translation is CASSQDGQGSDYEQYF.

V is TRBV7-2 and J is TRBJ1-2; 10 nucleotides match TRBD1. V shed 7 bases and J 0 bases; nucleotides not matched to a gene: 5. Germline V CDR1 and CDR2: SGHTA, FQGNSA. There are 15 residues in the CDR3. The CDR3 coding sequence is TGTGCCAGCATCCCTGGGACAGGGGCTAACTATGGCTACACCTTC. Protein sequence: CASIPGTGANYGYTF.

The V call is TRBV4-2, the J call TRBJ1-4; 7 bases align to TRBD1. This CDR3 spans 17 amino acids. The junction had 8 bases not matched to a gene; V was cut back by 0 bases and J by 4 bases. CDR1 LGHNA and CDR2 YNFKEQ come from the germline V gene. The CDR3 DNA is TGTGCCAGCAGCCAAGAAGGCCCGTACAGGGGTAATGAAAAACTGTTTTTT. Protein product: CASSQEGPYRGNEKLFF.

This clone is a singleton in its sample. The chain combines TRBV5-6 with TRBJ2-1; 9 bases map to TRBD2. J was trimmed by 3 bases and V by 0 bases; bases with no gene match: 4. CDR3 length: 16 residues. Germline loops: CDR1 SGHDT, CDR2 YYEEEE. For the CDR3, the DNA is TGTGCCAGCAGCTTGGTTAGCGGGGGCAACTACAATGAGCAGTTCTTC. Translation gives CASSLVSGGNYNEQFF.

The rearrangement uses TRBV6-2 or TRBV6-3 and TRBJ2-6; the D gene is possibly TRBD1 (5 bases). V dropped 0 bases and J dropped 4 bases, with 16 bases sitting between them. Looked up from germline, CDR1 is MNHEY and CDR2 is SVGEGT. The CDR3 totals 18 residues. The CDR3 protein is CASSYSGLSGFGANVLTF. In nucleotides, the CDR3 is TGTGCCAGCAGTTACTCGGGTTTGTCAGGGTTCGGGGCCAACGTCCTGACTTTC.

The chain carries TRBV7-2 and TRBJ1-3; the D is unclear. CDR3 size: 15 residues. Germline V gene lookup returns CDR1 SGHTA and CDR2 FQGNSA. V was trimmed by 3 bases and J by 0 bases, leaving 9 bases between them. CDR3 loop: CASSFVQTSGNTIYF. DNA for the CDR3: TGTGCCAGCAGCTTTGTACAGACCTCTGGAAACACCATATATTTT.